Shown below are 18 T cell receptor beta chains from a single sample sequenced in a study of Ad26.COV2.S vaccination and SARS-CoV-2 variants. The repertoire was sequenced with immunoSEQ multiplex PCR; TCRdb's copy has only in-frame clones and lacks some. This sample has 300,000 to 400,000 clones; about 92% occur once, and the top ten carry around 4.2%. This specimen was peripheral blood, taken after recovery from COVID-19. These receptors were obtained from a human donor who had recovered from COVID-19.

The rearrangement joins TRBV19 to TRBJ1-6, with TRBD1 as a possible D gene (5 bases). Germline-derived CDR1 and CDR2 are LNHDA and SQIVND (reference sequence). The length of the CDR3 is 16 residues. With 5 bases removed from V and 3 bases from J, the gap between germline ends came to 14 bases. CDR3 residues: CASSGEEGLYNSPLHF. The CDR3 bases are TGTGCCAGTAGTGGAGAGGAGGGACTCTATAATTCACCCCTCCACTTT.

The gene calls are TRBV19 and TRBJ1-5; 9 bases are shared with TRBD1. Trimming cost V 6 bases and J 2 bases; bases outside gene matches: 5. This CDR3 comprises 15 residues. CDR1 is LNHDA, CDR2 SQIVND, per germline (reference sequence). CDR3 sequence reads: CASRSQGAGNQPQHF. The CDR3 bases are TGTGCCAGTAGATCACAGGGGGCCGGCAATCAGCCCCAGCATTTT.

The genes are TRBV2 and TRBJ1-1, with D perhaps matching TRBD1 (5 bases). The CDR3 covers 15 residues. The germline V gene has CDR1 SNHLY and CDR2 FYNNEI. Between the trimmed V and J ends, which lost 7 bases and 1 base, there was a span of 16 bases. CDR3 residues: CASTQRWGPNTEAFF. CDR3 nucleotides: TGTGCCAGCACGCAGAGGTGGGGACCGAACACTGAAGCTTTCTTT.

CDR3 sequence reads: CASSLDLLTGTGELFF. The DNA for the CDR3 is TGTGCCAGCAGCTTAGATCTTTTGACAGGCACCGGGGAGCTGTTTTTT. This chain links TRBV11-2 with TRBJ2-2, with D maybe TRBD1 (6 bases). Germline V CDR1 and CDR2: SGHAT, FQNNGV. The CDR3 length is 16 residues. V lost 0 bases and J lost 4, with 12 bases in between.

The J gene is TRBJ2-2, the V gene TRBV9; D is perhaps TRBD2 (7 bases). Trimming stripped 3 bases from V and 5 bases from J, with 14 bases between. Per germline, CDR1 SGDLS and CDR2 YYNGEE. CDR3 length: 15 residues. CDR3 coding DNA: TGTGCCAGCAGCGCCCCCGGGGGGCCTACCGGGGAGCTGTTTTTT. Protein: CASSAPGGPTGELFF.

The rearrangement uses TRBV4-3 and TRBJ1-1, with unresolved D. CDR1 and CDR2 from the germline V gene are LGHNA and YSLEER. V was cut by 0 bases and J by 5 bases, with 13 bases left in between. This CDR3 has 15 residues. DNA of the CDR3: TGCGCCAGCAGCCAAGAGTTCGGGTGGAGGACTGAAGCTTTCTTT. It translates to CASSQEFGWRTEAFF.

V and J are TRBV29-1 and TRBJ1-2; D gene ambiguous. Germline V CDR1 and CDR2: SQVTM, ANQGSEA. The CDR3 length is 8 residues. V dropped 6 bases and J dropped 7 bases, with 3 bases sitting between them. CDR3 nucleotides: TGCAGCGTACCTGGCTACACCTTC. Translating it yields CSVPGYTF.

This chain connects TRBV19 to TRBJ1-5, with D possibly TRBD1 on 5 matching bases. Germline V gene lookup returns CDR1 LNHDA and CDR2 SQIVND (reference sequence). V was shortened by 3 bases and J by 0 bases, with 15 bases between the two germline ends. There are 17 residues in the CDR3. In DNA form, the CDR3 reads TGTGCCAGTAGTATTTTGAGGGGACCTTATAGCAATCAGCCCCAGCATTTT. Its protein product is CASSILRGPYSNQPQHF.

The V gene is TRBV12-3 or TRBV12-4, the J gene TRBJ2-3; no clear D gene. Trimming took 9 bases from V and 4 from J, leaving 5 bases between them. The CDR3 runs 10 residues. Written as DNA, the CDR3 is TGTGCCAGTACGGCAGATACGCAGTATTTT. Translation gives CASTADTQYF.

This clone showed up just once. This chain's CDR3 is CASSMWGNTGELFF. DNA for the CDR3: TGTGCCAGCAGCATGTGGGGGAACACCGGGGAGCTGTTTTTT. This sequence joins TRBV9 and TRBJ2-2; the D is unclear. This CDR3 spans 14 amino acids. The V gene's germline CDR1 is SGDLS and CDR2 YYNGEE. Trimming cost V 4 bases and J 1 base, with 8 bases left between them.

In its sample, this clone was seen once. The CDR3 bases are TGTGCCAGCAGCCCCATGACGGGCACAGATACGCAGTATTTT. Residues: CASSPMTGTDTQYF. The V call is TRBV7-8, the J call TRBJ2-3; D gene unclear. Germline V gene lookup returns CDR1 SGHVS and CDR2 FQNEAQ. The CDR3 is 14 residues long. Trimming stripped 5 bases from V and 1 base from J, with 10 bases between.

V gene TRBV5-1 combines with J gene TRBJ1-6; a possible D gene is TRBD1 (6 bases). CDR1 is SGHRS, CDR2 YFSETQ, per germline. Trimming removed 1 base from V and 0 bases from J, with 8 bases in between. The CDR3 totals 16 residues. This chain's CDR3 is CASSLTGSSYNSPLHF. The CDR3 nucleotides are TGCGCCAGCAGCTTGACAGGGAGCTCCTATAATTCACCCCTCCACTTT. Filled out from reference TRBV5-1 and TRBJ1-6, the complete variable domain reads KAGVTQTPRYLIKTRGQQVTLSCSPISGHRSVSWYQQTPGQGLQFLFEYFSETQRNKGNFPGRFSGRQFSNSRSEMNVSTLELGDSALYLCASSLTGSSYNSPLHFGNGTRLTVT.

V and J are TRBV6-2 or TRBV6-3 and TRBJ2-7, with D perhaps assigned TRBD1 or TRBD2 (5 bases each). Germline CDR1 is MNHEY and CDR2 is SVGEGT. The CDR3 totals 14 residues. The V end was cut by 4 bases, the J end by 5 bases, with 15 bases between. CDR3 nucleotide sequence: TGTGCCAGCAGTTCCTCAGATTGGGACGACGAGCAGTACTTC. Translated: CASSSSDWDDEQYF.

This rearrangement joins TRBV9 to TRBJ1-2; D may be TRBD1 (5 bases). This CDR3 has 13 amino acids. The germline CDR1 and CDR2 sequences are SGDLS and YYNGEE. V dropped 4 bases and J dropped 3 bases, with 10 bases sitting between them. The chain's CDR3 is CASSSGRDYGYTF. In DNA form, the CDR3 reads TGTGCCAGCAGCTCGGGACGAGACTATGGCTACACCTTC.

This clone was counted a single time. CDR3 sequence: CASSLRGLNTEAFF. The CDR3, as DNA: TGTGCCAGCAGCTTGCGGGGACTGAACACTGAAGCTTTCTTT. The chain couples TRBV5-5 to TRBJ1-1; possibly TRBD1 for D (5 bases). The CDR3 consists of 14 residues. Trimming removed 1 base from V and 0 bases from J, with 7 bases in between. The germline V gene encodes CDR1 SGHKS and CDR2 YYEKEE (reference sequence).

The chain links TRBV27 to TRBJ1-2; TRBD1 is a possible D gene (5 bases). Trimming took 3 bases from V and 6 from J, leaving 11 bases between them. The CDR3 has 13 amino acids. Germline loops: CDR1 MNHEY, CDR2 SMNVEV (reference sequence). The CDR3 loop is CASSFLGEDGYTF. The CDR3 DNA follows: TGTGCCAGCAGTTTCTTAGGGGAGGATGGCTACACCTTC.

This chain connects TRBV10-3 to TRBJ2-7; TRBD1 matches at 10 bases. Trimming cost V 10 bases and J 3 bases; bases outside gene matches: 6. The CDR3 runs 13 residues. The germline CDR1 and CDR2 sequences are ENHRY and SYGVKD. This chain's CDR3 is CATEGQGSYEQYF. In DNA form, the CDR3 reads TGTGCCACCGAGGGACAGGGGAGCTACGAGCAGTACTTC.

The rearrangement links TRBV7-9 to TRBJ2-2; maybe TRBD1 (6 bases). Trimming pared 6 bases from V and 5 bases from J, leaving 13 bases between. The germline V gene encodes CDR1 SEHNR and CDR2 FQNEAQ (reference sequence). CDR3 length: 14 residues. The CDR3 spells CASSPAGETGELFF. The CDR3, as DNA: TGTGCCAGCAGTCCGGCAGGGGAAACCGGGGAGCTGTTTTTT.